Listed below are T cell receptor beta chains from one sample, sequenced in a study of blood T cells in healthy people across ages. TCRdb recomputed calls from the 5' RACE reads with MiXCR, one row per CDR3 protein. The sample lists about 730,000 distinct CDR3 sequences; around 40% were seen once. The source material was blood. The receptors were gathered from a woman aged 60-75 years in good health. Each CDR3 is given with its conserved first and last residue. The order of the fields is V gene, J gene, CDR3 protein.

v_gene: TRBV7-2
j_gene: TRBJ2-1
CDR3aa: CASSLVLEQFF

v_gene: TRBV20-1
j_gene: TRBJ2-1
CDR3aa: CSAIPRDRGRGEQFF

v_gene: TRBV29-1
j_gene: TRBJ2-1
CDR3aa: CSVPWTGEDNEQFF

v_gene: TRBV14
j_gene: TRBJ2-1
CDR3aa: CASSPLGGIAYNEQFF

v_gene: TRBV5-1
j_gene: TRBJ2-2
CDR3aa: CASSVYRDSSTGELFF

v_gene: TRBV7-8
j_gene: TRBJ2-1
CDR3aa: CASSPSGWDYEQFF

v_gene: TRBV5-1
j_gene: TRBJ2-7
CDR3aa: CASSLTPATYEQYF

v_gene: TRBV7-2
j_gene: TRBJ1-5
CDR3aa: CASSLTAAWGGQPQHF

v_gene: TRBV7-3
j_gene: TRBJ2-1
CDR3aa: CASSLQARRHDEQFF

v_gene: TRBV5-1
j_gene: TRBJ2-3
CDR3aa: CASSSTRGAGTDTQYF

v_gene: TRBV27
j_gene: TRBJ2-4
CDR3aa: CASSRWANRGANIQYF

v_gene: TRBV9
j_gene: TRBJ2-7
CDR3aa: CASSPRTENYEQYF

v_gene: TRBV9
j_gene: TRBJ1-2
CDR3aa: CASSQSRLEGYTF

v_gene: TRBV6-2/TRBV6-3
j_gene: .
CDR3aa: CASSPQREGPGYEQYF

v_gene: TRBV2
j_gene: .
CDR3aa: CASSDTSGRGYEQYF

v_gene: TRBV10-3
j_gene: TRBJ1-4
CDR3aa: CAIRPDSADEKLFF

v_gene: TRBV29-1
j_gene: TRBJ1-1
CDR3aa: CSVFQVRPTEAFF

v_gene: TRBV3-1
j_gene: TRBJ1-1
CDR3aa: CASSHADRLNTEAFF

v_gene: TRBV4-2
j_gene: TRBJ2-7
CDR3aa: CASREGVDSSYEQYF

v_gene: TRBV4-2
j_gene: TRBJ2-5
CDR3aa: CASHQDLAGKQETQYF

v_gene: TRBV6-6
j_gene: TRBJ2-1
CDR3aa: CASSLPAGLNEQFF

v_gene: TRBV20-1
j_gene: TRBJ2-3
CDR3aa: CSARQGAPSSTDTQYF

v_gene: TRBV4-3
j_gene: TRBJ1-1
CDR3aa: CASSQGTGGTEVFF

v_gene: TRBV18
j_gene: TRBJ1-4
CDR3aa: CASSPMSTTNEKLFF

v_gene: TRBV5-1
j_gene: TRBJ2-5
CDR3aa: CASSSGSSVQETQYF

v_gene: TRBV28
j_gene: TRBJ1-2
CDR3aa: CASSFQGSNYGYTF

v_gene: TRBV20-1
j_gene: TRBJ2-3
CDR3aa: CSASHYSGGAIIADTQYF

v_gene: TRBV10-3
j_gene: TRBJ2-1
CDR3aa: CAISETGPNEQFF

v_gene: TRBV25-1
j_gene: TRBJ2-1
CDR3aa: CASSRDRNSYNEQFF

v_gene: TRBV5-1
j_gene: TRBJ2-7
CDR3aa: CASSRGLAGVYHEQYF

v_gene: TRBV4-1
j_gene: TRBJ2-2
CDR3aa: CASSQEGLAGQRLFF

v_gene: TRBV7-9
j_gene: TRBJ2-7
CDR3aa: CASGQGYEQYF

v_gene: TRBV7-9
j_gene: TRBJ1-5
CDR3aa: CASSLEGDNQPQHF

v_gene: TRBV19
j_gene: TRBJ2-5
CDR3aa: CASSMRVGETQYF

v_gene: TRBV6-2/TRBV6-3
j_gene: TRBJ2-3
CDR3aa: CASGAGMNTQYF

v_gene: TRBV5-1
j_gene: TRBJ1-2
CDR3aa: CASSLFQGHGYTF

v_gene: TRBV25-1
j_gene: TRBJ2-3
CDR3aa: CASSDGDITGDTQYF

v_gene: TRBV5-1
j_gene: TRBJ1-2
CDR3aa: CASSVEGQGGGYTF

v_gene: TRBV12-3/TRBV12-4
j_gene: TRBJ1-4
CDR3aa: CASSNGIQTEKLFF

v_gene: TRBV9
j_gene: TRBJ2-1
CDR3aa: CASSVAGLAGGEQFF

v_gene: TRBV6-2/TRBV6-3
j_gene: TRBJ2-7
CDR3aa: CASSYPAGDSYEQYF

v_gene: TRBV20-1
j_gene: TRBJ2-3
CDR3aa: CSARDWGGGTDTQYF

v_gene: TRBV3-1
j_gene: .
CDR3aa: CASSQDLTSGVNEQYF

v_gene: TRBV20-1
j_gene: TRBJ2-3
CDR3aa: CSARASGGGTDTQYF

v_gene: TRBV12-3/TRBV12-4
j_gene: TRBJ2-3
CDR3aa: CASRASGGRTQYF

v_gene: TRBV6-2/TRBV6-3
j_gene: TRBJ2-1
CDR3aa: CAIMTYNEQFF

v_gene: TRBV2
j_gene: TRBJ1-5
CDR3aa: CASSDRQKYQPQHF

v_gene: TRBV15
j_gene: TRBJ2-1
CDR3aa: CATSRVAESYNEQFF

v_gene: TRBV19
j_gene: .
CDR3aa: CASSHSGKISHEQYF

v_gene: TRBV15
j_gene: TRBJ1-4
CDR3aa: CATRNGTEREKLFF

v_gene: TRBV6-2/TRBV6-3
j_gene: TRBJ2-1
CDR3aa: CASSYSRDRQFF

v_gene: TRBV6-1
j_gene: TRBJ2-2
CDR3aa: CASSEGTPGPDKLFF